This entry describes one T cell receptor (beta chain). Antigen: not known. This sample stems from a study of T cell responses to AZD1222 COVID-19 vaccine. Study background: Both about-4-week and about-12-week second-dose recipients were combined. Study results and caveats: Dominant CD4 TCR responses targeted spike regions 160-218 and 743-854. Spike-specific TCR breadth and depth grew following two AZD1222 doses.

The data were produced by immunoSEQ multiplex PCR, yet TCRdb's version contains in-frame clones alone and is incomplete. The data contain about 150,000 clones, roughly 92% of them singletons. The germline V and J ends were trimmed by 5 bases and 7 bases, with 12 bases remaining between them. The germline V gene has CDR1 SNHLY and CDR2 FYNNEI. CDR3 size: 12 residues. The genes are TRBV2 and TRBJ2-7, with a tentative D call TRBD1 (6 bases). The sequence came from an adult in good health. The specimen was peripheral blood, collected on day 0 of AZD1222 vaccination. The CDR3 region has the DNA TGTGCCAGCAGTACAGGGCTGAGAGAGCAGTACTTC. This translates into CASSTGLREQYF.